This T cell receptor (beta chain) derives from a study of blood T cell repertoires in COVID-19. Study information: The United States, Italy and Spain supplied acute and convalescent COVID-19 samples.

This clone was seen a few times. The ends were cut back, 2 bases at V and 3 bases at J, with 8 bases in the middle. This CDR3 comprises 13 residues. Germline CDR1 and CDR2: SGHVS and FQNEAQ. Generated by immunoSEQ multiplex PCR, the TCRdb table keeps only in-frame clones and is missing some. The table lists roughly 250,000 clones, about 86% of them singletons. Sequences were obtained from peripheral blood. The sequence was obtained from an elderly woman with acute or convalescent COVID-19. The V call is TRBV7-8, the J call TRBJ2-7; D remains ambiguous. The CDR3 here is CASSLRQVYEQYF. The CDR3 nucleotides read TGTGCCAGCAGCTTACGGCAGGTCTACGAGCAGTACTTC.